This is a list of T cell receptor beta chains from one sample in a study of tumor-infiltrating lymphocytes in primary liver carcinoma. One entry per CDR3 protein, called by TCRdb with MiXCR from the multiplex PCR reads. Among approximately 320,000 distinct CDR3 sequences listed, about 50% were seen once. What was sequenced was peripheral blood. Every receptor here comes from a woman between 25 and 40 years old with primary liver carcinoma and hepatitis B virus infection. CDR3s leave out the opening cysteine and the closing phenylalanine or tryptophan.

ASSLIGLAGPGELF,TRBV28
ASSLGWYNEQF,TRBV12-3/TRBV12-4
AISLGQAAELTDTQY,TRBV11-2
ASSGQGLQPQD,TRBV6-2/TRBV6-3
ARSTGTAKVTDTQY,TRBV11-1
ATSDVRTGGDEQF,TRBV24-1
ASTWGAGSDTQY,TRBV6-1
ASSLILSKDTQY,TRBV7-8
ASSRSGGWYEQF,TRBV4-1
ASSSTPGLAGVQY,TRBV2
ASSQPAAKNIQY,TRBV28
ASTGIQGNGGELF,TRBV6-1
ASRSGGDPSQPQH,TRBV6-2/TRBV6-3
ASNLSGRPIEQY,TRBV5-5
ASSPRQGDYGYT,TRBV7-9
TGSYLYGVKLF,TRBV6-5
ASSQEKDSLPLH,TRBV4-1
ASSYTSGGKTGELF,TRBV6-5
ASSLPRETQY,TRBV5-1
ASSSPGLAENGQF,TRBV7-8
ASMGRATTPHNEQF,TRBV28
ASSIPAGSGQY,TRBV14
ANSYSRTGRGEQY,TRBV6-5
ASSRAGFWNYGYT,TRBV5-4
ASSPGQDLPLH,TRBV10-2
ASSPQGNYGYT,TRBV12-3/TRBV12-4
ASNLTSSGTYSGANVLT,TRBV4-2
ASRVGRSYNEQY,TRBV11-3
AWSVAGQESFYEQY,TRBV30
ASSSPLVHEQF,TRBV12-3/TRBV12-4
ASSLSNGNTGELF,TRBV7-9
ASSYSGWNEQF,TRBV6-2/TRBV6-3
ASSYSSGSSYEQY,TRBV6-5
SVSRETQY,TRBV29-1
ASSGDEGAGELF,TRBV13
ASSQTGLAGGAEQF,TRBV4-3
SVGLGTGELF,TRBV29-1
ASSTPPAGVGYEQY,TRBV2
SVVRQGWEQEIQY,TRBV29-1
ASSLGLAGETQY,TRBV12-3/TRBV12-4
ASSQGTERGEKLF,TRBV4-2
ASSQIRRDGYT,TRBV2
ANGPGGTGIQY,TRBV12-5
ASSLWNSPFH,TRBV6-5
ASSPRGGLGEQY,TRBV28
ASSLYNEKLL,TRBV7-9
ASSQDAVAANTGELF,TRBV14
ASSQGRATNEKLF,TRBV4-1
ASSFPRTGREGANIQY,TRBV28
ASSYGGPSGEY,TRBV6-6
ASGLGLSSTDTQY,TRBV12-5
ASSHDPNPPLALTDTLY,TRBV14
ARGSIRDYPGEQY,TRBV11-2
ASPQDYTISYNEQF,TRBV12-3/TRBV12-4
ASSSNPRGNIQY,TRBV12-3/TRBV12-4
ASSQEGGLAGAGELF,TRBV14